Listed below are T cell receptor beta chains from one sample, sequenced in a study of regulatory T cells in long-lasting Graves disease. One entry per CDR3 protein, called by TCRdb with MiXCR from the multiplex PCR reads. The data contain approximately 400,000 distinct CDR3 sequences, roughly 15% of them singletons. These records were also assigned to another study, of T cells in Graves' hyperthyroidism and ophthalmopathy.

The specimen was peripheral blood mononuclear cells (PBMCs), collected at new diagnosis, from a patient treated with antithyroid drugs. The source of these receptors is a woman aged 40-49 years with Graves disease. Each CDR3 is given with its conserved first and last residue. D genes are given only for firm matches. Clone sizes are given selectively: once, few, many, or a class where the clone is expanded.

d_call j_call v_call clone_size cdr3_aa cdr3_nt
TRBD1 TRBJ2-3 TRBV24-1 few CATRTGKFEDTQYF TGTGCCACCAGGACAGGGAAGTTTGAAGATACGCAGTATTTT
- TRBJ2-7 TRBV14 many CASSRRTEFEQYF TGTGCCAGCAGCCGCCGGACGGAGTTCGAGCAGTACTTC
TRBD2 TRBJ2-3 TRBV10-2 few CASGSLAGDTDTQYF TGCGCCAGCGGGTCACTAGCGGGGGACACAGATACGCAGTATTTT
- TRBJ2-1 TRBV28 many CASSSSSQGNNEQFF TGTGCCAGCAGTTCTTCTTCGCAGGGGAACAATGAGCAGTTCTTC
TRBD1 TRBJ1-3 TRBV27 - CASAQGGSPGNTIYF TGTGCCAGCGCCCAGGGGGGTTCGCCTGGAAACACCATATATTTT
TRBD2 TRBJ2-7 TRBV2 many CASSAMGGSSYEQYF TGTGCCAGCAGTGCAATGGGGGGGAGCTCCTACGAGCAGTACTTC
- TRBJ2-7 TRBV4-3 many CASSQVGATYEQYF TGCGCCAGCAGCCAAGTGGGGGCTACCTACGAGCAGTACTTC
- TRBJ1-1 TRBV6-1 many CASKMETGSASGTEAFF TGTGCCAGCAAAATGGAGACAGGATCGGCGTCTGGCACTGAAGCTTTCTTT
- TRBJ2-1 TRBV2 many CARQIEDAQQFF TGTGCCAGACAGATAGAGGACGCGCAGCAGTTCTTC
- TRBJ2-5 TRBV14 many CASSLNRVKTQYF TGTGCCAGCAGCCTGAACAGGGTTAAGACCCAGTACTTC
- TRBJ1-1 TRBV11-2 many CASSLAWGSEAFF TGTGCCAGCAGCTTAGCGTGGGGCAGTGAAGCTTTCTTT
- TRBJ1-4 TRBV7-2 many CASSLGWTASNEKLFF TGTGCCAGCAGCTTAGGGTGGACAGCATCGAATGAAAAACTGTTTTTT
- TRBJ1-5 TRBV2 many CASKAGRRGNQPQHF TGTGCCAGCAAAGCTGGACGTAGGGGCAATCAGCCCCAGCATTTT
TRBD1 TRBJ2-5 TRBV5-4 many CASSLQGARETQYF TGTGCCAGCAGCTTACAGGGGGCGAGGGAGACCCAGTACTTC
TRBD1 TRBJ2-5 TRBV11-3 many CASSLGQTWETQYF TGTGCCAGCAGCTTGGGACAGACCTGGGAGACCCAGTACTTC
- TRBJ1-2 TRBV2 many CASSEVLQAADGYTF TGTGCCAGCAGTGAAGTTTTACAGGCCGCTGATGGCTACACCTTC
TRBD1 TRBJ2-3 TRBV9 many CASSFKTGVADTQYF TGTGCCAGCAGCTTCAAGACAGGGGTTGCAGATACGCAGTATTTT
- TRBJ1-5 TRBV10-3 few CAITAGDNQPQHF TGTGCCATCACCGCAGGGGACAATCAGCCCCAGCATTTT
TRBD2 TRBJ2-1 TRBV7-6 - CASSLGPTSGMSVEQFF TGTGCCAGCAGCTTAGGTCCAACTAGCGGGATGTCGGTTGAGCAGTTCTTC
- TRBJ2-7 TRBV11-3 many CASSLVGDPYEQYF TGTGCCAGCAGCTTGGTCGGAGATCCCTACGAGCAGTACTTC
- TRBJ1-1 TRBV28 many CASRVSVNTEAFF TGTGCCAGCAGGGTCTCGGTGAACACTGAAGCTTTCTTT
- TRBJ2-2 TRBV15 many CATSRIDKRGGELFF TGTGCCACCAGCAGAATCGACAAACGGGGTGGGGAGCTGTTTTTT
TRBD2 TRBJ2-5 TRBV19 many CASSDPSGRAGETQYF TGTGCCAGTAGTGACCCTAGCGGGAGGGCCGGAGAGACCCAGTACTTC
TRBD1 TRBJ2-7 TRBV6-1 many CASSTTGGNLYEQYF TGTGCCAGCAGCACTACAGGGGGCAATCTCTACGAGCAGTACTTC
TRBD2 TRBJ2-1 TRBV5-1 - CASSLGPSGSLNEQFF TGTGCCAGCAGCTTGGGGCCTAGCGGGAGTTTGAATGAGCAGTTCTTC